One sample yielded the 30 T cell receptor beta chains listed below, sequenced in a study of cytomegalovirus exposure and HLA in healthy donors. Both 60 Vbeta primers and 13 Jbeta primers went into the PCR. Data came from immunoSEQ multiplex PCR; TCRdb stores just in-frame clones and leaves some out. The profile shows 100,000 or so clones, 76% of them singletons. The sequencing sample was made of PBMCs. Every receptor here comes from a man aged 40-55 years in good health and CMV-seropositive.

This chain uses TRBV9 with TRBJ2-3; possibly TRBD2 for D (5 bases). V shed 0 bases and J shed 5 bases, with 13 bases lying between them. The CDR3 sequence is 15 residues long. Germline CDR1 is SGDLS and CDR2 is YYNGEE. CDR3 in amino acids: CASSVGGIALDTQYF. The CDR3 DNA is TGTGCCAGCAGCGTAGGAGGGATCGCATTAGATACGCAGTATTTT.

CDR3 in DNA: TGTGCCAGCAGCTTAAGGGGACTAGCGGGATCTTACGAGCAGTACTTC. Its translation is CASSLRGLAGSYEQYF. This chain uses TRBV7-8 with TRBJ2-7; TRBD2 matches 13 bases. CDR3 length: 16 amino acids. Trimming removed 2 bases from V and 4 bases from J; junction bases left unmatched: 5. The germline gives CDR1 SGHVS, CDR2 FQNEAQ.

The gene calls are TRBV19 and TRBJ2-3, with TRBD1 identical over 10 bases. The V gene's germline CDR1 is LNHDA and CDR2 SQIVND (reference sequence). V lost 6 bases and J lost 4; bases outside the gene matches: 7. This CDR3 spans 15 amino acids. The CDR3 nucleotides are TGTGCCAGTAGGGTACGGGACAGGGGCGCAGATACGCAGTATTTT. This gives the protein CASRVRDRGADTQYF. Full variable domain (rest looked up from reference TRBV19 and TRBJ2-3): DGGITQSPKYLFRKEGQNVTLSCEQNLNHDAMYWYRQDPGQGLRLIYYSQIVNDFQKGDIAEGYSVSREKKESFPLTVTSAQKNPTAFYLCASRVRDRGADTQYFGPGTRLTVL.

The CDR3 sequence is CATSNRGFYEQYF. CDR3 coding DNA: TGTGCCACCAGCAATAGGGGCTTCTACGAGCAGTACTTC. J is TRBJ2-7 and V is TRBV15, with D maybe TRBD1 (5 bases). V was shortened by 4 bases and J by 3 bases, with 10 bases between the two germline ends. This CDR3 is built from 13 residues. CDR1 and CDR2 (germline): LNHNV, YYDKDF (reference sequence).

The rearrangement uses TRBV5-1 and TRBJ1-1; TRBD1 is a possible D gene (6 bases). Germline V gene lookup returns CDR1 SGHRS and CDR2 YFSETQ. The CDR3 has 15 residues. V shed 0 bases and J shed 4 bases, with 13 bases lying between them. The CDR3 loop is CASSLDGQQFTEAFF. The CDR3 nucleotides are TGCGCCAGCAGCTTGGACGGACAGCAGTTCACTGAAGCTTTCTTT.

This chain joins TRBV9 and TRBJ2-2, with 12 positions matching TRBD2. The CDR3 length is 17 residues. The germline CDR1 and CDR2 sequences are SGDLS and YYNGEE. Trimming took 4 bases from V and 3 from J; bases not matched to a gene: 7. The CDR3 spells CASSQTLAGGDTGELFF. The DNA of the CDR3 is TGTGCCAGCAGCCAGACACTAGCGGGGGGAGACACCGGGGAGCTGTTTTTT.

In this sample, this clone turned up once. The chain employs TRBV28 and TRBJ1-2; D call uncertain. Trimming left V 3 bases short and J 8 bases short, with 10 bases between. CDR1 and CDR2 from the germline V gene are MDHEN and SYDVKM. The CDR3 is 12 amino acids. The CDR3 nucleotides are TGTGCCAGCAGTTTGACTTATAGCGGCTACACCTTC. Its protein is CASSLTYSGYTF.

With respect to this clone: The junction differs from germline at one of its ends, possibly a read error. The CDR3 here is CASSPLNIAGPSGRIF. CDR3 DNA: TGCGCCAGCAGCCCCCTAAATATCGCGGGACCCTCAGGACGGATCTTC. This chain connects TRBV4-1 to TRBJ2-1; D perhaps matches TRBD2 (6 bases). Germline-derived CDR1 and CDR2 are MGHRA and YSYEKL. CDR3 length: 16 residues.

This rearrangement joins TRBV11-2 to TRBJ2-3; D remains unclear. The germline V gene encodes CDR1 SGHAT and CDR2 FQNNGV. This CDR3 comprises 12 residues. V lost 4 bases and J 4 bases, leaving 6 bases between the germline ends. CDR3 bases: TGTGCCAGCAGCTCCCTCCCAGATACGCAGTATTTT. Its translation: CASSSLPDTQYF.

The V call is TRBV7-8, the J call TRBJ2-5; possibly TRBD1 for D (6 bases). V lost 4 bases and J lost 7, with 19 bases in between. CDR1 is SGHVS, CDR2 FQNEAQ, per germline. The CDR3 extends over 15 amino acids. The CDR3 region is CASSSTRDTGLTQYF. As DNA, the CDR3 is TGTGCCAGCAGCTCCACCCGGGACACGGGGTTGACCCAGTACTTC.

This clone was counted between two and nine times. The chain combines TRBV9 with TRBJ1-1; no clear D gene. Germline V gene sequence: CDR1 SGDLS, CDR2 YYNGEE. The CDR3 covers 13 residues. The ends were cut back, 2 bases at V and 3 bases at J, with 8 bases in the middle. The CDR3 sequence: CASSVEEYTEAFF. As DNA, the CDR3 is TGTGCCAGCAGCGTCGAGGAATACACTGAAGCTTTCTTT.

The rearrangement links TRBV5-1 to TRBJ2-7; the D gene is possibly TRBD2 (5 bases). This CDR3 spans 12 amino acids. With 3 bases removed from V and 3 bases from J, the gap between germline ends came to 7 bases. Germline V gene data show CDR1 as SGHRS and CDR2 as YFSETQ. The CDR3 bases are TGCGCCAGCAGCTCCGGACTCTACGAGCAGTACTTC. Translation: CASSSGLYEQYF.

This clone occurred once. V usage is TRBV5-6 and J usage is TRBJ1-4; TRBD1 matches 7 bases. Per the germline V gene, CDR1 is SGHDT and CDR2 is YYEEEE. V dropped 2 bases and J dropped 0; count of bases not matched to a gene: 7. The CDR3 has 17 amino acids. The CDR3: CASSLKKGASTNEKLFF. The CDR3 DNA is TGTGCCAGCAGCTTAAAAAAGGGGGCCTCAACTAATGAAAAACTGTTTTTT.

The chain combines TRBV6-1 with TRBJ2-1; D is uncertain. The CDR3 is made up of 15 amino acids. Trimming took off 3 bases at V and 0 bases at J, with 9 bases between the two ends. Germline assignment: CDR1 MNHNS and CDR2 SASEGT. CDR3 bases: TGTGCCAGCAGTGAGGGCAGGCGCTCCTACAATGAGCAGTTCTTC. Its translation is CASSEGRRSYNEQFF.

CDR3 residues: CASSLMVAGYYEQYF. The CDR3 nucleotides read TGTGCCAGCAGCTTAATGGTAGCGGGGTACTACGAGCAGTACTTC. J is TRBJ2-7 and V is TRBV7-2; 8 positions agree with TRBD2. The CDR3 sequence is 15 residues long. V trimming: 2 bases; J trimming: 3 bases; junction bases outside the gene matches: 6. Looked up from germline, CDR1 is SGHTA and CDR2 is FQGNSA. Combining the CDR3 with reference TRBV7-2 and TRBJ2-7 gives the whole variable domain GAGVSQSPSNKVTEKGKDVELRCDPISGHTALYWYRQSLGQGLEFLIYFQGNSAPDKSGLPSDRFSAERTGGSVSTLTIQRTQQEDSAVYLCASSLMVAGYYEQYFGPGTRLTVT.

The V gene is TRBV7-2, the J gene TRBJ2-7; 11 nucleotides align to TRBD2. CDR1 is SGHTA and CDR2 is FQGNSA in the germline V gene. Germline trimming cut 4 bases from V and 5 bases from J; bases unmatched to any gene: 7. CDR3 length equals 15 residues. In DNA, the CDR3 is TGTGCCAGCAGCTCCTTAGCGGGGGGGCCCCACGAGCAGTACTTC. Translated: CASSSLAGGPHEQYF. The complete variable domain, with remaining parts taken from reference TRBV7-2 and TRBJ2-7, reads GAGVSQSPSNKVTEKGKDVELRCDPISGHTALYWYRQSLGQGLEFLIYFQGNSAPDKSGLPSDRFSAERTGGSVSTLTIQRTQQEDSAVYLCASSSLAGGPHEQYFGPGTRLTVT.

V and J are TRBV19 and TRBJ1-5, with D tentatively TRBD1 (5 bases). Trimming cost V 1 base and J 0 bases, with 13 bases left between them. This CDR3 is 17 amino acids long. Germline loops: CDR1 LNHDA, CDR2 SQIVND (reference sequence). For the CDR3, the DNA is TGTGCCAGTAGTATAGCGAGGGGAGCGGGTAGCAATCAGCCCCAGCATTTT. Translated, it gives CASSIARGAGSNQPQHF.

This clone was counted between two and nine times. The chain is built from TRBV28 and TRBJ1-2; 9 bases map to TRBD1. CDR3 length: 16 residues. Germline V CDR1 and CDR2: MDHEN, SYDVKM. The J segment lost 8 bases and the V segment lost 4 bases, leaving 14 bases of the junction unmatched. CDR3 sequence: CASSSGSDRGGNGYTF. The CDR3 DNA sequence: TGTGCCAGCAGTTCAGGGTCGGACAGGGGTGGCAACGGCTACACCTTC.

This clone came up a few times. The CDR3 sequence: CACEGLAGASGSYNEQFF. The CDR3 nucleotides are TGTGCCTGCGAGGGACTAGCGGGGGCGTCGGGCTCCTACAATGAGCAGTTCTTC. The chain uses TRBV11-2 and TRBJ2-1, with 14 bases lining up with TRBD2. CDR1 is SGHAT and CDR2 is FQNNGV in the germline V gene. CDR3 length: 18 amino acids. J gave up 0 bases and V 11 bases, and 12 bases lay outside the gene matches.

The rearrangement joins TRBV9 to TRBJ2-5, with TRBD2 matching 7 bases. V lost 0 bases to trimming and J lost 5 bases; unmatched junction nucleotides: 7. CDR3 length: 15 residues. Germline V gene sequence: CDR1 SGDLS, CDR2 YYNGEE. CDR3 loop: CASSVVAGGGETQYF. CDR3 coding DNA: TGTGCCAGCAGCGTAGTGGCCGGGGGAGGGGAGACCCAGTACTTC.

This chain connects TRBV2 to TRBJ2-4, with 9 positions matching TRBD2. Per the germline V gene, CDR1 is SNHLY and CDR2 is FYNNEI. The CDR3 has 16 amino acids. Losses at the gene ends were 2 bases for V and 3 bases for J; bases not matched to a gene: 5. In DNA form, the CDR3 reads TGTGCCAGCAGTGAATGGGCGGGGGGGGGCAAAAACATTCAGTACTTC. Translating gives CASSEWAGGGKNIQYF.

The chain joins TRBV7-2 to TRBJ1-5; the match to TRBD1 covers 8 bases. There are 17 residues in the CDR3. Germline V gene data show CDR1 as SGHTA and CDR2 as FQGNSA. V was clipped by 1 base and J by 3 bases; unmatched bases: 8. Here the CDR3 reads CASSLGQGRGINQPQHF. CDR3 nucleotides: TGTGCCAGCAGCTTAGGACAGGGGAGGGGGATCAATCAGCCCCAGCATTTT.

The chain uses TRBV6-6 and TRBJ1-3, with 8 nucleotides matching TRBD1. With V trimmed by 2 bases and J by 1 base, 4 bases remained unmatched. The CDR3 totals 16 residues. Per germline, CDR1 MNHNY and CDR2 SVGAGI (reference sequence). CDR3: CASSYAGQGSGNTIYF. In DNA, the CDR3 is TGTGCCAGCAGTTACGCCGGACAGGGATCTGGAAACACCATATATTTT.

The chain combines TRBV7-2 with TRBJ2-1, with 9 bases that match TRBD2. The CDR3 has 16 residues. After removal of 0 bases from V and 9 bases from J, the junction contained 9 bases not matched to a gene. The germline CDR1 and CDR2 sequences are SGHTA and FQGNSA. As DNA, the CDR3 is TGTGCCAGCAGCTTAGCCGGCGGGGGGGCCTCTGGTGAGCAGTTCTTC. Translating it yields CASSLAGGGASGEQFF.

This sequence joins TRBV18 and TRBJ2-2; 9 positions agree with TRBD1. CDR3 length: 16 residues. V gave up 0 bases and J gave up 3 bases; unmatched junction bases: 2. The germline CDR1 and CDR2 sequences are KGHSH and LQKENI. The CDR3 here is CASSPPGQGHTGELFF. CDR3 coding DNA: TGTGCCAGCTCACCACCGGGACAGGGTCACACCGGGGAGCTGTTTTTT.

This chain joins TRBV5-6 and TRBJ1-4; D is unresolved. Trimming cost V 2 bases and J 0 bases, with 8 bases left between them. Germline loops: CDR1 SGHDT, CDR2 YYEEEE. This CDR3 contains 15 residues. CDR3 residues: CASSLSSSTNEKLFF. In nucleotides, the CDR3 is TGTGCCAGCAGCTTATCCTCCTCAACTAATGAAAAACTGTTTTTT.

The V call is TRBV2, the J call TRBJ1-6; the match to TRBD1 covers 8 bases. The CDR3 sequence is 14 residues long. The V segment lost 6 bases and the J segment 7 bases; nucleotides outside the gene matches: 5. CDR1 and CDR2 (germline): SNHLY, FYNNEI. CDR3 sequence: CASRETGANSPLHF. The DNA of the CDR3 is TGTGCCAGCAGAGAGACAGGGGCCAATTCACCCCTCCACTTT.

This sequence joins TRBV19 and TRBJ1-1; no firm D call. The CDR3 runs 15 residues. Germline loops: CDR1 LNHDA, CDR2 SQIVND (reference sequence). Trimming pared 1 base from V and 1 base from J, leaving 10 bases between. The CDR3: CASSIVGVKNTEAFF. CDR3 in DNA: TGTGCCAGTAGTATAGTCGGGGTCAAGAACACTGAAGCTTTCTTT.

This rearrangement joins TRBV2 to TRBJ1-1; D gene uncertain. Germline V lookup: CDR1 SNHLY, CDR2 FYNNEI. Trimming stripped 11 bases from V and 1 base from J, with 8 bases between. The CDR3 sequence is 11 residues long. The CDR3 DNA is TGTGCCTCCCGGAGGAACACTGAAGCTTTCTTT. Translation: CASRRNTEAFF.

This clone was counted between two and nine times. Other DNA sequences in the same sample also yield this CDR3. The V call is TRBV4-1, the J call TRBJ1-1; the match to TRBD1 covers 8 bases. Germline CDR1 and CDR2: MGHRA and YSYEKL. This CDR3 comprises 15 residues. The V segment lost 5 bases and the J segment 3 bases; nucleotides outside the gene matches: 8. Written as DNA, the CDR3 is TGCGCCAGCAGCTCACTTCTCAGGGGGCACACTGAAGCTTTCTTT. It specifies CASSSLLRGHTEAFF.